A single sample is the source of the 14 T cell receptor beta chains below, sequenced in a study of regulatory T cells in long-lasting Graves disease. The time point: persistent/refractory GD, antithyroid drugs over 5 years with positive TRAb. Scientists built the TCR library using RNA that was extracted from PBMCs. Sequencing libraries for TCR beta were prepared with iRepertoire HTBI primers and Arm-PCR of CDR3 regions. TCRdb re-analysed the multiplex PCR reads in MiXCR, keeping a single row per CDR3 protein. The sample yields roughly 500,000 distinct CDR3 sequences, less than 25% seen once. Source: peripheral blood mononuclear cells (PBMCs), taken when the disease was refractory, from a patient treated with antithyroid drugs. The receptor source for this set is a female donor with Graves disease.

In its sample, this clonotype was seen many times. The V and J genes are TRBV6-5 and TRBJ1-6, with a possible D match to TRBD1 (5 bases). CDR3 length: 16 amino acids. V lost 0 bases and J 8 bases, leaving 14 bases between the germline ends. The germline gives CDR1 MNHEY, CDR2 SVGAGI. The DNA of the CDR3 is TGTGCCAGCAGTTACTCGATTCCGGGGCAGGATTCACCCCTCCACTTT. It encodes CASSYSIPGQDSPLHF.

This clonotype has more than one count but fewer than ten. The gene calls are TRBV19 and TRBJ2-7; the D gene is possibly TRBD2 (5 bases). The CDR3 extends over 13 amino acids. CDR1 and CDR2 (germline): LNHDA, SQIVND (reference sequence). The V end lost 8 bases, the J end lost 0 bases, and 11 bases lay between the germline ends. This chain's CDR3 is CASQVAGSYEQYF. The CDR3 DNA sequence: TGTGCCAGTCAAGTCGCGGGCTCCTACGAGCAGTACTTC.

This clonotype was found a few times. CDR3 nucleotides: TGCAGTACACAGGGTTATACCAAAAACATTCAGTACTTC. As protein: CSTQGYTKNIQYF. The chain links TRBV20-1 to TRBJ2-4; D possibly corresponds to TRBD1 (6 bases). This CDR3 comprises 13 residues. Per the germline V gene, CDR1 is DFQATT and CDR2 is SNEGSKA (reference sequence). The ends were cut back, 8 bases at V and 2 bases at J, with 13 bases in the middle.

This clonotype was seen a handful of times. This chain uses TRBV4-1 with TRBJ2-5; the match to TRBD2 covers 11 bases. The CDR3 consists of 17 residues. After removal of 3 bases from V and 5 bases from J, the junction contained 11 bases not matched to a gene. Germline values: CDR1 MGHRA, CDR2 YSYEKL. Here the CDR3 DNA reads TGCGCCAGCAGCCATGGCCCCGGACTAGCGGGCGGGGAGACCCAGTACTTC. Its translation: CASSHGPGLAGGETQYF.

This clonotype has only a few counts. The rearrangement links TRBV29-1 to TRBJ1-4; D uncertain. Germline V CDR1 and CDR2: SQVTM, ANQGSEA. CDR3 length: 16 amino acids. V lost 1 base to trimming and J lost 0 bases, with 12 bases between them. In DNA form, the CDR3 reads TGCAGCGTTGAAGCAGGTGGGGATGCAACTAATGAAAAACTGTTTTTT. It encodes CSVEAGGDATNEKLFF.

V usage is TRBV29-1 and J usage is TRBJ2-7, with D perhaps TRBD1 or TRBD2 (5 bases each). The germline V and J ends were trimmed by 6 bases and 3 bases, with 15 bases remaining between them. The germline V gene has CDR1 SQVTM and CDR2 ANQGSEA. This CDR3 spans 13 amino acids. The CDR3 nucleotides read TGCAGCGTGCTCAGGGCAGGGAGCTACGAGCAGTACTTC. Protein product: CSVLRAGSYEQYF.

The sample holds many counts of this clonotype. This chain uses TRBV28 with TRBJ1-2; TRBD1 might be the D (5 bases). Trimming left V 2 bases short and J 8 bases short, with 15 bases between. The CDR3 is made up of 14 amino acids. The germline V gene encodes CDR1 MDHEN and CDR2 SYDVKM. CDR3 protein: CASSLVKGLGGYTF. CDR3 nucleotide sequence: TGTGCCAGCAGTTTAGTAAAGGGGCTGGGAGGCTACACCTTC.

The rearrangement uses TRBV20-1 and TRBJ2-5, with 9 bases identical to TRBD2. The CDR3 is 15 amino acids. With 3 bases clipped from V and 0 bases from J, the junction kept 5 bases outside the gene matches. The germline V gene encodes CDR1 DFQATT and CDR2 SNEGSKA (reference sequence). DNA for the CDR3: TGCAGTGCTAGCTTACTAGCGGGTAACCAAGAGACCCAGTACTTC. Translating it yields CSASLLAGNQETQYF.

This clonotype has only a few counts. In nucleotides, the CDR3 is TGTGCCAGCAGCGCGGAGGCTGGGGGGGAGCTGTTTTTT. Translating it yields CASSAEAGGELFF. The chain recombines TRBV9 with TRBJ2-2, with a weak D call TRBD2 (5 bases). V gave up 3 bases and J gave up 8 bases, with 11 bases separating them. Looked up from germline, CDR1 is SGDLS and CDR2 is YYNGEE. The CDR3 has 13 amino acids. Filled out from reference TRBV9 and TRBJ2-2, the complete variable domain reads DSGVTQTPKHLITATGQRVTLRCSPRSGDLSVYWYQQSLDQGLQFLIQYYNGEERAKGNILERFSAQQFPDLHSELNLSSLELGDSALYFCASSAEAGGELFFGEGSRLTVL.

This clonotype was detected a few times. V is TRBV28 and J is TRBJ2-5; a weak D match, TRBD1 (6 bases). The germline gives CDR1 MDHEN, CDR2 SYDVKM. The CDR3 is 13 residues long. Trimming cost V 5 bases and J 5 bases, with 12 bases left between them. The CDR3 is CASSRDRTETQYF. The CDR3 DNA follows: TGTGCCAGCAGTCGTGACAGGACGGAGACCCAGTACTTC.

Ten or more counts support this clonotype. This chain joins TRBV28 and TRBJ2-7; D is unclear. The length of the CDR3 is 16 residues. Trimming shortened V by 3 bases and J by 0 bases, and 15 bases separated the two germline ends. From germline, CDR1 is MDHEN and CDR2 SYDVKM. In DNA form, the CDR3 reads TGTGCCAGCAGTTTTGTGTGGGAAGGGCTCTCCTACGAGCAGTACTTC. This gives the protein CASSFVWEGLSYEQYF. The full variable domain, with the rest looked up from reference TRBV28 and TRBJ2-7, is DVKVTQSSRYLVKRTGEKVFLECVQDMDHENMFWYRQDPGLGLRLIYFSYDVKMKEKGDIPEGYSVSREKKERFSLILESASTNQTSMYLCASSFVWEGLSYEQYFGPGTRLTVT.

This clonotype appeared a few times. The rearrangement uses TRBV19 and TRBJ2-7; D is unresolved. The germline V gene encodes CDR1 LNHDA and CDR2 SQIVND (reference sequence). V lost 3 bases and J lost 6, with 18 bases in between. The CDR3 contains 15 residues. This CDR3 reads CASSISATTGGEQYF. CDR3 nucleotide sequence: TGTGCCAGTAGTATTTCGGCCACAACGGGTGGCGAGCAGTACTTC.

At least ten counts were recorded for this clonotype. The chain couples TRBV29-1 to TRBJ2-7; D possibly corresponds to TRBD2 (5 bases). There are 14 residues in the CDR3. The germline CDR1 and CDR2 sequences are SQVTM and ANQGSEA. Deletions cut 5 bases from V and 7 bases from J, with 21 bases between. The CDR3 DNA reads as TGCAGCGTTTCCGACGGGAACCACCGTCGGGAGCAGTACTTC. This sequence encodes CSVSDGNHRREQYF.

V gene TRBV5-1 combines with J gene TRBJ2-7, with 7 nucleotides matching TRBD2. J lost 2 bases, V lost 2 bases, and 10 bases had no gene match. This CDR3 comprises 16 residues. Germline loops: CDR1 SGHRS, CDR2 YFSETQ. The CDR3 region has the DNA TGCGCCAGCAGCTTAAGGGCTAGCGGCCTTCCCTACGAGCAGTACTTC. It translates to CASSLRASGLPYEQYF.